The sequence of this T cell receptor (beta chain) was determined in a study of T cell responses to AZD1222 COVID-19 vaccine. Points on this clone: Its antigen is not identified.

Produced via immunoSEQ multiplex PCR; TCRdb's table is partial and in-frame only. Among roughly 100,000 clones, 89% were seen once, and the ten largest hold roughly a sixth. Study-level findings and limits: The sample set comprised mostly white British donors with more females, and clonal diversity was possibly underestimated. Two AZD1222 doses significantly raised spike-specific TCR breadth and depth over controls. The repertoires were collected only after the peak T cell response.

The CDR3 runs 15 residues. V lost 4 bases to trimming and J lost 0 bases, with 11 bases between them. CDR1 and CDR2 from the germline V gene are SGHRS and YFSETQ. The starting material was peripheral blood, obtained on day 0 of AZD1222 vaccination. The receptor comes from an adult in good health. The V call is TRBV5-1, the J call TRBJ1-3; D is unresolved. The CDR3 loop is CASSKDGDSGNTIYF. DNA for the CDR3: TGCGCCAGCAGCAAGGACGGGGACTCTGGAAACACCATATATTTT.